This T cell receptor (beta chain) appears in the sequencing data of a study of blood T cell repertoires in COVID-19. Study in general: T cells, B-cell-depleted T cells, or PBMCs supplied cDNA or gDNA.

The length of the CDR3 is 14 residues. V was clipped by 3 bases and J by 8 bases, with 17 bases between them. Germline CDR1 DFQATT, CDR2 SNEGSKA (reference sequence). The protocol was immunoSEQ multiplex PCR, while the TCRdb copy is restricted to in-frame clones and leaves out a portion. Of some 76,000 clones in the sample, roughly nine tenths were seen once. The sample taken for sequencing was peripheral blood. This TCR derives from a man older than 75 in a cohort sampled during active COVID-19. This sequence joins TRBV20-1 and TRBJ1-3, with D hard to call. This CDR3 is CSASGLPLFDTIYF. The CDR3 DNA reads as TGCAGTGCTAGTGGACTGCCGCTGTTTGACACCATATATTTT.